The 14 T cell receptor beta chains given below trace back to one sample, sequenced in a study of blood T cell repertoires in COVID-19. Method: immunoSEQ multiplex PCR; TCRdb's copy keeps in-frame clones and lacks some. The sample contains more than 350,000 clones, about 87% of which appear only once. The sequencing input was peripheral blood. The receptors were sampled from a woman in her twenties or thirties with COVID-19, enrolled during active disease.

This clone showed up just a few times. The chain is built from TRBV5-4 and TRBJ2-7, with TRBD2 matching over 11 bases. Germline trimming cut 4 bases from V and 4 bases from J; bases unmatched to any gene: 4. Germline CDR1 and CDR2: SGHNT and YYREEE (reference sequence). This CDR3 is 14 amino acids long. CDR3 DNA sequence: TGTGCCAGCAGCCTCTCTAGCGGGGGGTACGAGCAGTACTTC. Translation gives CASSLSSGGYEQYF.

This clone appeared a single time. The gene calls are TRBV15 and TRBJ1-2; D is ambiguous. This CDR3 has 12 amino acids. Trimming pared 1 base from V and 6 bases from J, leaving 6 bases between. Germline CDR1 reads LNHNV; CDR2 reads YYDKDF (reference sequence). CDR3 coding DNA: TGTGCCACCAGCAGAGTTCCCAATGGCTACACCTTC. Amino acid sequence: CATSRVPNGYTF.

V and J are TRBV24-1 and TRBJ2-6, with D uncertain. CDR1 and CDR2 from the germline V gene are KGHDR and SFDVKD. The germline V and J ends were trimmed by 7 bases and 0 bases, with 9 bases remaining between them. This CDR3 region has 15 residues. The chain's CDR3 is CATSDIGSGANVLTF. The CDR3 coding sequence is TGTGCCACCAGCGACATCGGCTCTGGGGCCAACGTCCTGACTTTC.

This clone was seen just once. The rearrangement links TRBV6-2 or TRBV6-3 to TRBJ2-1; 13 bases are shared with TRBD2. CDR3 size: 18 residues. V shed 4 bases, J shed 2 bases, and the junction held 8 bases outside the gene matches. Germline assignment: CDR1 MNHEY and CDR2 SVGEGT. The CDR3, as DNA: TGTGCCAGCAGTTTGCTAGGACTAGCGGGAGAGCCCTACAATGAGCAGTTCTTC. Translated, it gives CASSLLGLAGEPYNEQFF.

This clone was detected only once. The V call is TRBV6-5, the J call TRBJ1-1, with 7 bases lining up with TRBD1. The ends lost 5 bases at V and 1 base at J; junction bases unmatched: 4. Germline V lookup: CDR1 MNHEY, CDR2 SVGAGI. The CDR3 sequence is 14 residues long. CDR3 region: CASSSRQGNTEAFF. CDR3 in DNA: TGTGCCAGCAGTAGCCGACAGGGGAACACTGAAGCTTTCTTT.

V usage is TRBV6-6 and J usage is TRBJ2-7; 12 positions match TRBD1. CDR3 size: 16 residues. Germline assignment: CDR1 MNHNY and CDR2 SVGAGI (reference sequence). V gave up 5 bases and J gave up 7 bases; unmatched junction bases: 12. For the CDR3, the DNA is TGTGCCAGCAGTGGGCGGGGGACAGGGGGCGCGGGGGAGCAGTACTTC. This codes for CASSGRGTGGAGEQYF.

V and J are TRBV28 and TRBJ2-3; 10 nucleotides line up with TRBD2. Germline V gives CDR1 MDHEN, CDR2 SYDVKM. This CDR3 has 18 amino acids. V was pared by 6 bases and J by 6 bases, with 18 bases of the junction left unmatched. The CDR3 loop reads CASSSAGAELAGADTQYF. Written as DNA, the CDR3 is TGTGCCAGCAGCAGTGCAGGCGCCGAGCTAGCGGGAGCTGATACGCAGTATTTT.

The chain recombines TRBV11-2 with TRBJ2-7, with TRBD2 matching 10 bases. The CDR3 covers 15 residues. V lost 2 bases to trimming and J lost 9 bases; unmatched junction nucleotides: 10. CDR1 is SGHAT, CDR2 FQNNGV, per germline. CDR3 in amino acids: CASSLRGTSGTRQYF. The CDR3 DNA is TGTGCCAGCAGCTTACGGGGTACTAGCGGGACTCGGCAGTACTTC.

This clone was counted a single time. The chain has TRBV27 and TRBJ2-7, with D possibly matching TRBD2 (8 bases). The CDR3 consists of 14 residues. CDR1 is MNHEY, CDR2 SMNVEV, per germline (reference sequence). V lost 4 bases to trimming and J lost 5 bases, with 15 bases between them. CDR3 bases: TGTGCCAGCAGTTCGGGGGGGACAGTTCACGAGCAGTACTTC. The encoded protein is CASSSGGTVHEQYF.

The chain has TRBV6-2 or TRBV6-3 and TRBJ2-7, with D possibly being TRBD2 (6 bases). Germline V lookup: CDR1 MNHEY, CDR2 SVGEGT. This CDR3 spans 14 amino acids. V was pared by 5 bases and J by 5 bases, with 16 bases between. DNA of the CDR3: TGTGCCAGCAGTCCCCTGGGAGGTTTCAACGAGCAGTACTTC. This gives the protein CASSPLGGFNEQYF.

This chain links TRBV6-5 with TRBJ1-2, with D maybe TRBD1 (5 bases). CDR1 is MNHEY and CDR2 is SVGAGI in the germline V gene. Trimming left V 10 bases short and J 2 bases short, with 14 bases between. The CDR3 covers 13 residues. CDR3 in amino acids: CATTAGGNYGYTF. The CDR3 DNA follows: TGTGCCACAACAGCGGGGGGAAACTATGGCTACACCTTC.

This chain joins TRBV24-1 and TRBJ2-1, with 8 nucleotides matching TRBD2. Germline values: CDR1 KGHDR, CDR2 SFDVKD. The CDR3 is 15 residues long. V lost 1 base, J lost 6 bases, and 4 bases stayed unmatched. This CDR3 is CATSDFTRGGNEQFF. CDR3 bases: TGTGCCACCAGTGATTTCACACGGGGGGGCAATGAGCAGTTCTTC.

The V gene is TRBV6-6, the J gene TRBJ2-1, with 7 nucleotides matching TRBD2. Germline CDR1 MNHNY, CDR2 SVGAGI (reference sequence). CDR3 length equals 15 residues. J gave up 4 bases and V 2 bases, and 5 bases lay outside the gene matches. CDR3 sequence: CASSYRGEAYNEQFF. Written as DNA, the CDR3 is TGTGCCAGCAGTTACCGGGGGGAAGCATACAATGAGCAGTTCTTC.

This chain links TRBV27 with TRBJ2-7; 9 bases fit TRBD1. The germline V gene has CDR1 MNHEY and CDR2 SMNVEV (reference sequence). J was trimmed by 2 bases and V by 3 bases; bases with no gene match: 5. The length of the CDR3 is 15 residues. The CDR3 DNA follows: TGTGCCAGCAGTTTCCGGGACAGGGCCACCTACGAGCAGTACTTC. It translates to CASSFRDRATYEQYF.